The rows below give T cell receptor beta chains drawn from one sample of a study of T cell repertoires in ileal Crohn's disease. This table comes from immunoSEQ multiplex PCR, and its TCRdb copy is limited to in-frame clones, with some not included. The data contain 7,000 or so clones, around four fifths of them singletons. Sequencing was carried out using ileal tissue. All receptors derive from an adult with Crohn's disease. Each CDR3 is given with its conserved first and last residue. A D gene is named only where the DNA matches it firmly. Not all rows give a size; the values are once, few, many and, for expanded clones, a class.

DNA: TGTGCCAGTCATCGGGCAGACAACACTGAAGCTTTCTTT
CDR3: CASHRADNTEAFF
D: -
J: TRBJ1-1
V: TRBV28
size: few

DNA: TGTGCCAGCAGGGGAGGGGGGTCTGGGGCCAACGTCCTGACTTTC
CDR3: CASRGGGSGANVLTF
D: -
J: TRBJ2-6
V: TRBV6-1
size: -

DNA: TGTGCCTGGAGTGCGTACCTCGCGGGCACAGATACGCAGTATTTT
CDR3: CAWSAYLAGTDTQYF
D: -
J: TRBJ2-3
V: TRBV30
size: -

DNA: TGTGCCAGCAGCCTTCGACAGGGCTCAAGCACAGATACGCAGTATTTT
CDR3: CASSLRQGSSTDTQYF
D: TRBD1
J: TRBJ2-3
V: TRBV7-9
size: -

DNA: TGTGCCAGCAGTGAACGGGACAACAATGAGCAGTTCTTC
CDR3: CASSERDNNEQFF
D: -
J: TRBJ2-1
V: TRBV6-4
size: -

DNA: TGCGCCAGCAGCGGGGGGGCAGGAGAGACCCAGTACTTC
CDR3: CASSGGAGETQYF
D: TRBD2
J: TRBJ2-5
V: TRBV10-2
size: few

DNA: TGTGCCAGCAGTTTGCGGGTCCCGGGACTCAGCGAGACCCAGTACTTC
CDR3: CASSLRVPGLSETQYF
D: -
J: TRBJ2-5
V: TRBV27
size: -

DNA: TGTGCCAGCAGACAGGGGAGCTCCTATAATTCACCCCTCCACTTT
CDR3: CASRQGSSYNSPLHF
D: TRBD1
J: TRBJ1-6
V: TRBV14
size: large

DNA: TGCGCCAGCAGCCTCGGGACAGGGAATGGGGGCTACACCTTC
CDR3: CASSLGTGNGGYTF
D: TRBD1
J: TRBJ1-2
V: TRBV4-1
size: -

DNA: TGCGCCAGCAGCGACACAGGGAACACCGGGGAGCTGTTTTTT
CDR3: CASSDTGNTGELFF
D: -
J: TRBJ2-2
V: TRBV23-1
size: -

DNA: TGTGCCAGCAGTTTATTTAGCGGGAGGGCCCCGGGGGGAGAGACCCAGTACTTC
CDR3: CASSLFSGRAPGGETQYF
D: TRBD2
J: TRBJ2-5
V: TRBV27
size: -

DNA: TGTGCCAGCAGTGAAGTGGCAGCAGGCTGGGGCTACACCTTC
CDR3: CASSEVAAGWGYTF
D: -
J: TRBJ1-2
V: TRBV6-1
size: few

DNA: TGTGCCAGCAGCTCTCCCCGTTTGGATAACTATGGCTACACCTTC
CDR3: CASSSPRLDNYGYTF
D: -
J: TRBJ1-2
V: TRBV7-9
size: -

DNA: TGCAGTGCAAGTAAAACAGGGCGAGCTTTCTTT
CDR3: CSASKTGRAFF
D: -
J: TRBJ1-1
V: TRBV20-1
size: once

DNA: TGTGCCAGCAGCCAGGGGACAGGGTGGGGCTACACCTTC
CDR3: CASSQGTGWGYTF
D: TRBD1
J: TRBJ1-2
V: TRBV28
size: -

DNA: TGCAGCGTCCGAGACTGGACAGGGGGCTCGAGCGGGGAGCTGTTTTTT
CDR3: CSVRDWTGGSSGELFF
D: TRBD1
J: TRBJ2-2
V: TRBV29-1
size: -

DNA: TGCGCCAGCAGCTTGAGAGGGGCTGATTATCAGCCCCAGCATTTT
CDR3: CASSLRGADYQPQHF
D: -
J: TRBJ1-5
V: TRBV5-1
size: -

DNA: TGTGCCAGCAGCTTAGGAAGCGGGAACTCCTACGAGCAGTACTTC
CDR3: CASSLGSGNSYEQYF
D: TRBD2
J: TRBJ2-7
V: TRBV7-2
size: few

DNA: TGTGCCAGCAGTGAAGGGACAGGGGAGCGCGTGGGGGACATTCAGTACTTC
CDR3: CASSEGTGERVGDIQYF
D: TRBD1
J: TRBJ2-4
V: TRBV25-1
size: -

DNA: TGTGCCAGCAGCTTAGTGGCTCCCCCATACACGCAGTATTTT
CDR3: CASSLVAPPYTQYF
D: -
J: TRBJ2-3
V: TRBV7-9
size: -

DNA: TGTGCCAGCAGCTGGTCCGGGACCTTCGATCAGCCCCAGCATTTT
CDR3: CASSWSGTFDQPQHF
D: -
J: TRBJ1-5
V: TRBV7-8
size: -

DNA: TGTGCCAGCAGTTTCCTTCGGACACGTAGCAATCAGCCCCAGCATTTT
CDR3: CASSFLRTRSNQPQHF
D: -
J: TRBJ1-5
V: TRBV28
size: few

DNA: TGTGCCAGCTCCCCTAGGGGAGGAAGACAGCCCCAGCATTTT
CDR3: CASSPRGGRQPQHF
D: -
J: TRBJ1-5
V: TRBV18
size: -

DNA: TGTGCCAGCAGCACAGCGGCTAACTATGGCTACACCTTC
CDR3: CASSTAANYGYTF
D: -
J: TRBJ1-2
V: TRBV5-4
size: -

DNA: TGTGCCAGCAGCTTGGCCGCGGGAGGACTCACCGGGGAGCTGTTTTTT
CDR3: CASSLAAGGLTGELFF
D: TRBD2
J: TRBJ2-2
V: TRBV5-4
size: -

DNA: TGTGCCAGCAGTAGACAGGGGAGTAGCAATCAGCCCCAGCATTTT
CDR3: CASSRQGSSNQPQHF
D: TRBD1
J: TRBJ1-5
V: TRBV6-5
size: medium-sized

DNA: TGTGCCAGCATCGAGAGGGGAACTTACTCACCCCTCCACTTT
CDR3: CASIERGTYSPLHF
D: -
J: TRBJ1-6
V: TRBV6-6
size: few

DNA: TGTGCCAGCAGCCGTAGCTTACAAGAGACCCAGTACTTC
CDR3: CASSRSLQETQYF
D: -
J: TRBJ2-5
V: TRBV9
size: -

DNA: TGTGCCAGCAGCGCGGATTGGGGCTTATTTCGGGAGACCCAGTACTTC
CDR3: CASSADWGLFRETQYF
D: -
J: TRBJ2-5
V: TRBV5-6
size: -

DNA: TGTGCCAGTACCGACCTAGCCCTTGGTGAGACCCAGTACTTC
CDR3: CASTDLALGETQYF
D: -
J: TRBJ2-5
V: TRBV6-5
size: few

DNA: TGTGCCAGCAGCTTTACTAGCGGGGAAGTCAAACTGCAGTTCTTC
CDR3: CASSFTSGEVKLQFF
D: TRBD2
J: TRBJ2-1
V: TRBV5-6
size: -

DNA: TGTGCCAGCAGCCCAAGGGTGTCCTTAGGTGGCTATGGCTACACCTTC
CDR3: CASSPRVSLGGYGYTF
D: -
J: TRBJ1-2
V: TRBV5-6
size: -

DNA: TGTGCCAGCAGCTCGCCCCTGGGGTTTGGGACCTACGAGCAGTACTTC
CDR3: CASSSPLGFGTYEQYF
D: -
J: TRBJ2-7
V: TRBV7-2
size: -

DNA: TGTGCCATCAGTGAGTCGCGACAGGAAAATGACGGCTACACCTTC
CDR3: CAISESRQENDGYTF
D: -
J: TRBJ1-2
V: TRBV10-3
size: -

DNA: TGTGCCAGCAGTGTGGGGGGATCGAACACCGGGGAGCTGTTTTTT
CDR3: CASSVGGSNTGELFF
D: -
J: TRBJ2-2
V: TRBV2
size: -

DNA: TGTGCCAGCAGCTGGGGGGGCGGCAATCAGCCCCAGCATTTT
CDR3: CASSWGGGNQPQHF
D: -
J: TRBJ1-5
V: TRBV7-2
size: -

DNA: TGCGCCAGCTGTCCCAGGGGAGTGAGGGATACGCAGTATTTT
CDR3: CASCPRGVRDTQYF
D: -
J: TRBJ2-3
V: TRBV10-2
size: -

DNA: TGTGCCAGCTCACACGAACGGGACAGGAATAACTATGGCTACACCTTC
CDR3: CASSHERDRNNYGYTF
D: TRBD1
J: TRBJ1-2
V: TRBV18
size: -

DNA: TGTGCCAGTAGTATCCTCAGGGGGCCTAACTATGGCTACACCTTC
CDR3: CASSILRGPNYGYTF
D: TRBD1
J: TRBJ1-2
V: TRBV19
size: -

DNA: TGTGCCATTACTCGGGGGGTGCGTAATCAGCCCCAGCATTTT
CDR3: CAITRGVRNQPQHF
D: -
J: TRBJ1-5
V: TRBV25-1
size: -

DNA: TGTGCCAGCAGCCCCGATGGCAATGAGCAGTTCTTC
CDR3: CASSPDGNEQFF
D: -
J: TRBJ2-1
V: TRBV6-5
size: -

DNA: TGCGCCAGCAGTGTGGGACAGGGACCATCTGAAGCTTTCTTT
CDR3: CASSVGQGPSEAFF
D: TRBD1
J: TRBJ1-1
V: TRBV10-1
size: -

DNA: TGCGCCAGCAGCTTGAGCAGCGGGAGTAGAGATGAGCAGTTCTTC
CDR3: CASSLSSGSRDEQFF
D: TRBD2
J: TRBJ2-1
V: TRBV5-1
size: few

DNA: TGTGCCAGCACCGGGCCCTTAATCGATGAGCAGTTCTTC
CDR3: CASTGPLIDEQFF
D: -
J: TRBJ2-1
V: TRBV6-1
size: -

DNA: TGTGCCAGCAGCTTGGTCTTCAGGGCGCGCACTGAAGCTTTCTTT
CDR3: CASSLVFRARTEAFF
D: -
J: TRBJ1-1
V: TRBV5-6
size: -

DNA: TGTGCCAGCACGAGAGAGGATGGCTACACCTTC
CDR3: CASTREDGYTF
D: -
J: TRBJ1-2
V: TRBV28
size: -

DNA: TGTGCCAGCAGCAAAGACAATTTTTTTGAATCGGTGGGCACTGAAGCTTTCTTT
CDR3: CASSKDNFFESVGTEAFF
D: -
J: TRBJ1-1
V: TRBV21-1
size: -

DNA: TGTGCCAGCTCACCGACGGTAGAAGAGACCCAGTACTTC
CDR3: CASSPTVEETQYF
D: -
J: TRBJ2-5
V: TRBV18
size: -

DNA: TGTGCCAGCAGTTACCTCAACAGGGGGTGGGGGAATGAGCAGTTCTTC
CDR3: CASSYLNRGWGNEQFF
D: TRBD1
J: TRBJ2-1
V: TRBV6-5
size: -

DNA: TGCGCCAGCAGTGAGTCGGACAGGAACACCTACGAGCAGTACTTC
CDR3: CASSESDRNTYEQYF
D: TRBD1
J: TRBJ2-7
V: TRBV10-1
size: -

DNA: TGTGCCAGTAGCCGGGACAGGGCCGAAAAACTGTTTTTT
CDR3: CASSRDRAEKLFF
D: TRBD1
J: TRBJ1-4
V: TRBV19
size: -

DNA: TGTGCCATCAGTGAGATGGCAGGGAAAGGCTACACCTTC
CDR3: CAISEMAGKGYTF
D: -
J: TRBJ1-2
V: TRBV10-3
size: -